This T cell receptor (beta chain) emerged from a study of CD8 T cells in Susac syndrome. The RNA input was roughly 0.45 to 1 ug, and it was reverse transcribed with random hexamers. Multiplex immunoSEQ PCR targeted 54 Vbeta and 13 Jbeta TCR beta segments. TCRdb redid the calling of the immunoSEQ multiplex PCR reads with MiXCR, one entry per CDR3 protein. This sample has 250,000 to 350,000 distinct CDR3 sequences, with 92% found just once. Per the germline V gene, CDR1 is DFQATT and CDR2 is SNEGSKA (reference sequence). The V end was cut by 4 bases, the J end by 0 bases, with 7 bases between. The CDR3 sequence is 13 residues long. FACS enriched CD8+ TEMRA cells, while bulk CD8+ and CD4+ were negatively isolated.

The sample consisted of CD4+ T cells from PBMCs. The source is a human donor with multiple sclerosis. This chain joins TRBV20-1 and TRBJ1-3, with unresolved D. CDR3 DNA sequence: TGCAGTGCTAAACTAAGCTCTGGAAACACCATATATTTT. Amino acids: CSAKLSSGNTIYF.